These T cell receptor beta chains were read from a single sample in a study of cytomegalovirus exposure and HLA in healthy donors. Some clones are missing from TCRdb's copy, which holds only in-frame ones; the method was immunoSEQ multiplex PCR. The data contain around 92,000 clones, about 84% of them singletons. The sample consisted of PBMCs. The origin of the receptors is a girl aged 2 to 10 in good health and CMV-seropositive. Each CDR3 is given without its conserved first and last residue.

>TRBJ2-1|TRBV29-1|13
SVEGASGAYNEQF
>TRBJ1-3|TRBV27|13
ASSFRWREGNTIY
>TRBJ2-7|TRBV9|12
ASSPRTSGGEQY
>TRBJ1-1|TRBV19|9
ASSFAREAF
>TRBJ1-5|TRBV29-1|11
SIGTAPQQPQH
>TRBJ1-2|TRBV28|11
ASTLIRNYGYT
>TRBJ1-6|TRBV28|13
ASSPGWPFNSPLN
>TRBJ2-7|TRBV6-5|13
ASRNRQGRDYEQY
>TRBJ2-3|TRBV13|9
ASSFRDTQY
>TRBJ1-1|TRBV18|11
ASSPLPVPEAF
>TRBJ2-3|TRBV23-1|16
ASARLAGESLGTDTQY
>TRBJ2-4|TRBV4-3|13
ASSQGGGRGNIQY
>TRBJ1-2|TRBV19|12
ASNPGRTNYGYT
>TRBJ1-5|TRBV14|11
ASSYDGNQPQH
>TRBJ2-7|TRBV10-3|15
ASLGRGRQRGPYEQY
>TRBJ2-7|TRBV7-6|12
ASSPQAEWYEQY
>TRBJ2-1|TRBV25-1|14
ASSEFAGQGENEQF
>TRBJ2-1|TRBV30|12
AWIGGTSPNEQF
>TRBJ1-2|TRBV7-9|6
AVDGYT
>TRBJ2-1|TRBV7-9|13
ASSTSGTDTVRQF
>TRBJ1-1|TRBV7-9|11
ASSWTGNTEAF
>TRBJ1-1|TRBV6-1|9
ASTLTGEAF
>TRBJ2-5|TRBV7-2|11
ASSTSSVETQY
>TRBJ1-3|TRBV30|13
AWGGYDTSGNTIY
>TRBJ2-3|TRBV6-5|14
ASSYANPLTGTSQY
>TRBJ2-7|TRBV7-9|11
ATGTGAFYEQY
>TRBJ2-1|TRBV10-1|13
ASSELGIAYNEQF
>TRBJ2-7|TRBV28|12
ASSLGTGAYEQY
>TRBJ2-1|TRBV11-2|12
ASSSQGGGREQF
>TRBJ1-1|TRBV5-1|16
ASSSKPGQSFMNTEAF
>TRBJ2-7|TRBV7-6|12
ASSLGTGTNEQY
>TRBJ2-1|TRBV9|15
ASSPRGGEGTRNEQF
>TRBJ1-5|TRBV28|12
ASSPAGVSQPQH
>TRBJ1-2|TRBV5-1|13
ASSLEGAKGYGYT
>TRBJ2-7|TRBV30|10
ACSGGPNEQY
>TRBJ2-2|TRBV10-3|16
AISEMGLAAANTGELF
>TRBJ1-1|TRBV27|11
ASSGKGQTEAF
>TRBJ1-1|TRBV6-5|13
ASSTTGGLYTEAF
>TRBJ1-2|TRBV19|12
ASSIDGESDGYT
>TRBJ2-1|TRBV4-2|15
ASSLEGTSGRIGEQF
>TRBJ2-1|TRBV9|14
ASSVEWVSGNNEQF
>TRBJ2-7|TRBV28|10
ASNGGSDEQY
>TRBJ2-7|TRBV2|9
ASSRYYEQY
>TRBJ1-5|TRBV5-6|12
ASSLVGGDQPQH
>TRBJ1-1|TRBV5-6|10
ASSLFVTEAF